A single T cell receptor (beta chain) is shown here with its context. These data are taken from a study of T cell changes during pregnancy in multiple sclerosis. Measured with immunoSEQ multiplex PCR; TCRdb has only the in-frame clones, and not every one. Among approximately 40,000 clones listed, 80% to 90% were seen once. The clonotype comes from a female donor with multiple sclerosis, enrolled in a pregnancy study. The sequenced sample was CD4+ T cells from peripheral blood mononuclear cells, obtained in the first trimester of pregnancy.

The CDR3 is CASSLEQGNSVQYF. Written as DNA, the CDR3 is TGTGCCAGCAGCCTAGAACAGGGCAACAGCGTGCAGTACTTC. This chain uses TRBV5-4 with TRBJ2-7; tentatively, D is TRBD1 (6 bases). Trimming took 4 bases from V and 9 from J, leaving 20 bases between them. Germline CDR1 and CDR2: SGHNT and YYREEE (reference sequence). The CDR3 covers 14 residues. The full variable domain, rest sourced from reference TRBV5-4 and TRBJ2-7, is ETGVTQSPTHLIKTRGQQVTLRCSSQSGHNTVSWYQQALGQGPQFIFQYYREEENGRGNFPPRFSGLQFPNYSSELNVNALELDDSALYLCASSLEQGNSVQYFGPGTRLTVT.